This entry lists 9 T cell receptor beta chains sequenced from one sample in a study of T cell responses to AZD1222 COVID-19 vaccine. Sequencing used immunoSEQ multiplex PCR; TCRdb keeps in-frame clones, though not all of them. The table has 95,000 to 150,000 clones, approximately 85% seen once. The material sequenced was peripheral blood, taken 28 days after the second AZD1222 dose. The origin of the receptors is an adult who received the AZD1222 COVID-19 vaccine.

The chain uses TRBV10-2 and TRBJ2-3; 9 bases line up with TRBD2. Looked up from germline, CDR1 is WSHSY and CDR2 is SAAADI. V lost 10 bases to trimming and J lost 4 bases; unmatched junction nucleotides: 9. This CDR3 spans 14 amino acids. The CDR3 bases are TGCGCCACACTCTTAGCGGGGGTGCCAGATACGCAGTATTTT. Its translation: CATLLAGVPDTQYF.

The V and J genes are TRBV9 and TRBJ2-2, with 7 bases fitting TRBD1. Looked up from germline, CDR1 is SGDLS and CDR2 is YYNGEE. This CDR3 comprises 16 residues. Trimming took 3 bases from V and 0 from J; bases not matched to a gene: 5. This CDR3 is CASSAPGQTNTGELFF. Here the CDR3 DNA reads TGTGCCAGCAGCGCCCCGGGACAGACGAACACCGGGGAGCTGTTTTTT.

The V and J genes are TRBV6-1 and TRBJ1-5; possibly TRBD1 for D (6 bases). CDR1 and CDR2 from the germline V gene are MNHNS and SASEGT. CDR3 length: 16 amino acids. Trimming left V 3 bases short and J 5 bases short, with 17 bases between. CDR3 residues: CASSDYQTPGDQPQHF. The CDR3 DNA reads TGTGCCAGCAGTGATTATCAGACCCCAGGGGATCAGCCCCAGCATTTT.

The rearrangement uses TRBV2 and TRBJ2-2, with TRBD1 matching over 7 bases. Germline V lookup: CDR1 SNHLY, CDR2 FYNNEI. This CDR3 has 14 amino acids. V lost 4 bases, J lost 4 bases, and 3 bases stayed unmatched. CDR3 in DNA: TGTGCCAGCAGTGGCAGGGGGTCCACCGGGGAGCTGTTTTTT. Amino acid sequence: CASSGRGSTGELFF.

The chain combines TRBV9 with TRBJ1-4, with D possibly TRBD1 on 6 matching bases. Germline CDR1 is SGDLS and CDR2 is YYNGEE. V shed 0 bases and J shed 4 bases, with 13 bases lying between them. The length of the CDR3 is 16 residues. The CDR3 nucleotides are TGTGCCAGCAGCGTAGCCCCACAGGGCGGTAATGAAAAACTGTTTTTT. Protein: CASSVAPQGGNEKLFF.

This chain uses TRBV24-1 with TRBJ1-5; no definite D call. Germline CDR1 is KGHDR and CDR2 is SFDVKD. V lost 3 bases, J lost 2 bases, and 7 bases lay in between. CDR3 length equals 14 residues. CDR3 loop: CATSDQIGNQPQHF. CDR3 sequence (DNA): TGTGCCACCAGTGATCAGATTGGCAATCAGCCCCAGCATTTT.

The gene calls are TRBV7-8 and TRBJ1-5; 7 nucleotides line up with TRBD1. The V gene end was trimmed by 1 base and the J gene end by 5 bases; junction bases not matched to a gene: 5. The V gene's germline CDR1 is SGHVS and CDR2 FQNEAQ. The length of the CDR3 is 15 residues. The CDR3 DNA is TGTGCCAGCAGCTTAGTCACAGGGGTCTATCAGCCCCAGCATTTT. It yields the protein CASSLVTGVYQPQHF.

V usage is TRBV10-3 and J usage is TRBJ2-5, with D hard to call. Trimming pared 10 bases from V and 5 bases from J, leaving 14 bases between. The germline V gene has CDR1 ENHRY and CDR2 SYGVKD. CDR3 size: 12 residues. CDR3 in DNA: TGTGCCACCAAGCCTGGTGGGGAGACCCAGTACTTC. Its translation is CATKPGGETQYF.

V gene TRBV28 combines with J gene TRBJ1-2, with 12 bases fitting TRBD1. Losses at the gene ends were 2 bases for V and 8 bases for J; bases not matched to a gene: 6. The length of the CDR3 is 15 residues. The V gene's germline CDR1 is MDHEN and CDR2 SYDVKM. This chain's CDR3 is CASSLGGQGARGYTF. The CDR3 DNA follows: TGTGCCAGCAGTTTAGGGGGACAGGGGGCGAGGGGCTACACCTTC.